This T cell receptor beta chain derives from a study of blood T cell repertoires in COVID-19. Study-wide background: In each case, the material was cDNA or gDNA derived from T cells, B-cell-depleted T cells, or PBMCs.

The CDR3 is made up of 16 amino acids. The ends were cut back, 0 bases at V and 5 bases at J, with 17 bases in the middle. CDR1 and CDR2 (germline): MNHEY, SVGAGI. Original processing methods: Cell counts per sample came from amplifying reference gene primers. Generated by immunoSEQ multiplex PCR, the TCRdb table keeps only in-frame clones and is missing some. V and J calls and clone size are copied from that table; D and trimming were computed from the DNA. This sample yields roughly 190,000 clones, of which about 85% are seen a single time; about a fifth belongs to the top ten. The receptor was derived from a man aged 60 to 69 with active or convalescent COVID-19. Sequences were obtained from peripheral blood. The chain is built from TRBV6-5 and TRBJ2-7, with D maybe TRBD2 (5 bases). In DNA form, the CDR3 reads TGTGCCAGCAGTTACTCGACCCGGGGATGGGTGAACGAGCAGTACTTC. Its protein is CASSYSTRGWVNEQYF.